This T cell receptor (beta chain) is from a study of OX40 agonist ivuxolimab in advanced cancers. For the study at large: Dose-escalation patients had hepatocellular carcinoma, melanoma, renal cell or head and neck cancer. Males comprised 70% to 90% of the group, whose mean age was about 60 years (range 23 to 79). Study-level results: CD8+ T cells were the subset that, on average, had more expanded clones than CD4+. The investigators did not determine what antigen specificity the expanded peripheral T cells had.

The protocol was immunoSEQ multiplex PCR, while the TCRdb copy is restricted to in-frame clones and leaves out a portion. The table includes 76,000 or so clones, approximately 86% detected once. In its sample, this clone was seen once. No antigen is known for it. CDR3 length equals 14 residues. Trimming pared 1 base from V and 2 bases from J, leaving 8 bases between. CDR1 is SGHTA and CDR2 is FQGNSA in the germline V gene. The clonotype comes from an adult with an advanced solid tumor such as melanoma, head and neck, liver or kidney cancer. The source was CD4+ or CD8+ T cells sorted from blood, collected in a trial of the OX40 agonist ivuxolimab. The V call is TRBV7-2, the J call TRBJ1-2; D is unclear. CDR3 in DNA: TGTGCCAGCAGCTTAGAATTAGTGAACTATGGCTACACCTTC. This sequence encodes CASSLELVNYGYTF.